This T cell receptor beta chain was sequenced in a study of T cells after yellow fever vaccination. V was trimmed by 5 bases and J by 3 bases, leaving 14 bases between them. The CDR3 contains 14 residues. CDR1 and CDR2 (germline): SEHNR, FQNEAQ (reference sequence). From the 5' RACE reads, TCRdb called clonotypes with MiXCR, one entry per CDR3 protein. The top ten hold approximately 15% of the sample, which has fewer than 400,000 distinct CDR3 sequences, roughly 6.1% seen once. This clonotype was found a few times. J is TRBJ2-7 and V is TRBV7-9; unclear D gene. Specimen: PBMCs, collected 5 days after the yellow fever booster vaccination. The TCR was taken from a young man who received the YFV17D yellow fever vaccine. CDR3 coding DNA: TGTGCCAGCAGCCCGGAGCCACACCGCTACGAGCAGTACTTC. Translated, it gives CASSPEPHRYEQYF.